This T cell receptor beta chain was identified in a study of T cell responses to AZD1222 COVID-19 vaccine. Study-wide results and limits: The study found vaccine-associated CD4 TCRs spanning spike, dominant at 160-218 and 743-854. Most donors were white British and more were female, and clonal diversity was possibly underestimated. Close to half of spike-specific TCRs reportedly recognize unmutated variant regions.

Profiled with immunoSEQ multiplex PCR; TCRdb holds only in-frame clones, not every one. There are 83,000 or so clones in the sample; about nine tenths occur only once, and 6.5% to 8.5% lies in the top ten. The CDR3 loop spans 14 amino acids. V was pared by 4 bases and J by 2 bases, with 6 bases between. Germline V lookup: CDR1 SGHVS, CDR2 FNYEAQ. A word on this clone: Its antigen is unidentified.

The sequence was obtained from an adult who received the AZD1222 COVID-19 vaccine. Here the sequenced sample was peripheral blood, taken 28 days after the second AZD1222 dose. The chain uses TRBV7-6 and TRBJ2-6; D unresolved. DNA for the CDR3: TGTGCCAGCAGCTCAGAAGCTGGGGCCAACGTCCTGACTTTC. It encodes CASSSEAGANVLTF.